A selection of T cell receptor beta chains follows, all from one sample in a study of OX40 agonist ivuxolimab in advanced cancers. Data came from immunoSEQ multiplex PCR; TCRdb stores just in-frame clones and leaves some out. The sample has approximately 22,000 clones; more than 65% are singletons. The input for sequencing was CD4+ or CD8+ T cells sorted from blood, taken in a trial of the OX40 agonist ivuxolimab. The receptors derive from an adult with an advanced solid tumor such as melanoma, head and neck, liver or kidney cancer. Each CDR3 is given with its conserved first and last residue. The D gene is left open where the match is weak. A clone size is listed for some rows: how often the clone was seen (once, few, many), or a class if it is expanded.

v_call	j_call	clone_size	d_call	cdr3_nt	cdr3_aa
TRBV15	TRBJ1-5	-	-	TGTGCCACCAGCAGAGATAGGGCAGGGTTGGAGCCCCAGCATTTT	CATSRDRAGLEPQHF
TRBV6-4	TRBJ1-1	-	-	TGTGCCAGCAGTGACGGAAAGGGCACTGAAGCTTTCTTT	CASSDGKGTEAFF
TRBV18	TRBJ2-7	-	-	TGTGCCAGCTCACCGGGACCTTTCTACGAGCAGTACTTC	CASSPGPFYEQYF
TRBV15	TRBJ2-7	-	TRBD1	TGTGCCACCAGCAGTGACAGGGAAGAACTAGAGCAGTACTTC	CATSSDREELEQYF
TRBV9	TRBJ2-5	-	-	TGTGCCAGCAGCGTAGAACCCGGGGAAGAGACCCAGTACTTC	CASSVEPGEETQYF
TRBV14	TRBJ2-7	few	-	TGTGCCAGCAGCCAAGGCATCAGAGACGAGCAGTACTTC	CASSQGIRDEQYF
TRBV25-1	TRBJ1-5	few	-	TGTGCCAGCAGTGAAACCAGCAATCAGCCCCAGCATTTT	CASSETSNQPQHF
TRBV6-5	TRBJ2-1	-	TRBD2	TGTGCCAGCACCTGGACTAGCGCGGGGAGTGAGCAGTTCTTC	CASTWTSAGSEQFF
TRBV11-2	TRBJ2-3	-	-	TGTGCCAGCAGCTTAAGGGCCGAGGGGCGAAGTACAGATACGCAGTATTTT	CASSLRAEGRSTDTQYF
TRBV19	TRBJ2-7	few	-	TGTGCCAGTAGTGTCGCAGTAGCCAACGAGCAGTACTTC	CASSVAVANEQYF
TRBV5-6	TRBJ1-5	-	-	TGTGCCAGCAGCTTGTGGAGGGGGATTAGCAATCAGCCCCAGCATTTT	CASSLWRGISNQPQHF
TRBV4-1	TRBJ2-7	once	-	TGCGCCAGCAGCCAAGGAGGCCTAAGCTCCTACGAGCAGTACTTC	CASSQGGLSSYEQYF
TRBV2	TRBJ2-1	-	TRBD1	TGTGCCAGCACGGGACAGCCGAGCTCCTACAATGAGCAGTTCTTC	CASTGQPSSYNEQFF
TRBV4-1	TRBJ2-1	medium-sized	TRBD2	TGCGCCAGCAGCCAAGGGCTAGCGGAGGGGAATGAGCAGTTCTTC	CASSQGLAEGNEQFF
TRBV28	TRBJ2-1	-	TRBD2	TGTGCCAGCAGTAGTGGGGGAGGGCCGGGAAATGAGCAGTTCTTC	CASSSGGGPGNEQFF
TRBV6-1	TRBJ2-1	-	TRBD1	TGTGCCAGCAGTGTATCGACAGGGGCAACGGATGAGCAGTTCTTC	CASSVSTGATDEQFF
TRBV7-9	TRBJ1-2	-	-	TGTGCCAGCAGCTTAGCCGGTACAGGGTACTATGGCTACACCTTC	CASSLAGTGYYGYTF
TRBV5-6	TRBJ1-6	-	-	TGTGCCAGCAGCTCCGGGACGAGGAATTCACCCCTCCACTTT	CASSSGTRNSPLHF
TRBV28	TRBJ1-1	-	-	TGTGCCAGCAGTTTTCGGGGGTGGGGCACTGAAGCTTTCTTT	CASSFRGWGTEAFF
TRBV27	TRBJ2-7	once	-	TGTGCCAGCACTCTCAGAGCTAGTCTTGACGAGCAGTACTTC	CASTLRASLDEQYF
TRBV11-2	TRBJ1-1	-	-	TGTGCCAGCAGCCGCGGTGGGCTCGGAGCTTTCTTT	CASSRGGLGAFF
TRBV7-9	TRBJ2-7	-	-	TGTGCCAGCAGCTTAGTTGGGGTTAGCGATCTAACCTACGAGCAGTACTTC	CASSLVGVSDLTYEQYF